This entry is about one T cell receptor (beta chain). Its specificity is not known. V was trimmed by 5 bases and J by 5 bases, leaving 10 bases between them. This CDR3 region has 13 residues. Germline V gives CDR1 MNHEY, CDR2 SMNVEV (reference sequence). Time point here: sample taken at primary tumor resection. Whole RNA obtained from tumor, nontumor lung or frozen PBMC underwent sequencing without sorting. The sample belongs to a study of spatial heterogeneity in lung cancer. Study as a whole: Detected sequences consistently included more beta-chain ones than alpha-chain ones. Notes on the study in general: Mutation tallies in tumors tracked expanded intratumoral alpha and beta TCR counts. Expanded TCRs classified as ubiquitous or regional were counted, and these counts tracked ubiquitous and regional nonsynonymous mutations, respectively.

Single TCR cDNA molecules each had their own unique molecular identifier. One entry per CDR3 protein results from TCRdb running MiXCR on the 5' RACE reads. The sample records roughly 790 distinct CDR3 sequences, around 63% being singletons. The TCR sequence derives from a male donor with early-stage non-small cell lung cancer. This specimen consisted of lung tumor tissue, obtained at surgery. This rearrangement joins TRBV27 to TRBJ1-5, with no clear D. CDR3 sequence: CASSPKEYQPQHF. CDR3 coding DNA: TGTGCCAGCAGTCCTAAAGAGTATCAGCCCCAGCATTTT.